Given below is one TCR beta chain in context. In addition to blood RNA drawn from unsorted whole blood, germline DNA was extracted. Surgery was preceded by the collection of 3.5 to 4.5 milliliters of peripheral blood. This sample stems from a study of tumor-infiltrating lymphocytes in primary liver carcinoma. cDNA specific to TCR beta was made from 450 to 500 ng of total RNA, with a constant-region primer employed for priming. A slightly modified ARM-PCR protocol with three nested multiplex PCR rounds produced these TCR beta libraries. Using its own MiXCR run on the multiplex PCR reads, TCRdb lists one record per CDR3 protein. Of a few hundred thousand distinct CDR3 sequences in the sample, about three fifths were seen once. The specimen sequenced was peripheral blood. The TCR sequence derives from a woman aged 30 to 39 with primary liver carcinoma and hepatitis B virus infection.

CDR3 bases: TGTGCCAGCAGTTTAAGGCGACCTTATGGCTACACCTTC. Translating gives CASSLRRPYGYTF. V and J are TRBV13 and TRBJ1-2; no definite D call. This CDR3 region has 13 residues. The V end was cut by 6 bases, the J end by 5 bases, with 13 bases between. In germline, CDR1 is PRHDT, CDR2 FYEKMQ (reference sequence).